The next 30 T cell receptor beta chains were all read from a single sample in a study of T cell responses to AZD1222 COVID-19 vaccine. Sequencing was performed with immunoSEQ multiplex PCR; in TCRdb, only in-frame clones are kept and a portion is missing. Here the sample spans 100,000 to 130,000 clones, 70% to 90% being singletons. The starting material was peripheral blood, obtained on day 0 of AZD1222 vaccination. The source of these receptors is an adult in good health.

This sequence joins TRBV28 and TRBJ1-1; no firm D call. Germline lookup yields CDR1 MDHEN and CDR2 SYDVKM. V was clipped by 6 bases and J by 1 base, with 15 bases between them. CDR3 length: 15 residues. The CDR3: CASSYTAEPNTEAFF. CDR3 nucleotide sequence: TGTGCCAGCAGCTACACCGCCGAACCGAACACTGAAGCTTTCTTT.

The chain joins TRBV11-2 to TRBJ2-7, with unresolved D. The germline gives CDR1 SGHAT, CDR2 FQNNGV. Trimming stripped 5 bases from V and 6 bases from J, with 17 bases between. This CDR3 region has 14 residues. The CDR3 DNA is TGTGCCAGCAGCCCCTTTGTATTGGGGTCCGAGCAGTACTTC. It yields the protein CASSPFVLGSEQYF.

The chain uses TRBV9 and TRBJ2-7, with 7 bases that match TRBD2. The CDR3 consists of 17 residues. Germline lookup yields CDR1 SGDLS and CDR2 YYNGEE. After removal of 3 bases from V and 0 bases from J, the junction contained 12 bases not matched to a gene. The CDR3 here is CASSADNGGTSSYEQYF. The CDR3 DNA reads as TGTGCCAGCAGCGCGGACAACGGGGGGACGAGCTCCTACGAGCAGTACTTC.

The rearrangement joins TRBV18 to TRBJ2-7; TRBD2 might be the D (7 bases). Per the germline V gene, CDR1 is KGHSH and CDR2 is LQKENI. V lost 6 bases, J lost 2 bases, and 17 bases lay in between. The CDR3 length is 15 residues. The CDR3 is CASSGGGGPTYEQYF. In DNA, the CDR3 is TGTGCCAGCTCCGGTGGGGGGGGGCCAACCTACGAGCAGTACTTC.

The gene calls are TRBV28 and TRBJ1-2, with 7 positions matching TRBD1. This CDR3 has 13 residues. V gave up 3 bases and J gave up 7 bases; unmatched junction bases: 5. Germline CDR1 reads MDHEN; CDR2 reads SYDVKM. The CDR3 DNA sequence: TGTGCCAGCAGTTTGGAGGGGGCGGGTGGCTACACCTTC. Residues: CASSLEGAGGYTF.

Here the CDR3 DNA reads TGTGCCAGCAGTGAATCGATAGGGGGCAATCAGCCCCAGCATTTT. Its protein is CASSESIGGNQPQHF. The chain recombines TRBV25-1 with TRBJ1-5; maybe TRBD1 (5 bases). V was pared by 1 base and J by 2 bases, with 9 bases between. Germline CDR1 MGHDK, CDR2 SYGVNS. The CDR3 spans 15 residues.

This clone is a singleton in its sample. The rearrangement links TRBV5-5 to TRBJ1-5, with 7 nucleotides matching TRBD1. The junction had 11 bases not matched to a gene; V was cut back by 0 bases and J by 2 bases. Germline CDR1 SGHKS, CDR2 YYEKEE (reference sequence). The CDR3 covers 18 residues. CDR3: CASSLGPGGGWGNQPQHF. The CDR3 nucleotides read TGTGCCAGCAGCTTGGGCCCCGGAGGGGGCTGGGGCAATCAGCCCCAGCATTTT.

The rearrangement joins TRBV3-1 (or the pseudogene TRBV3-2) to TRBJ2-2; 7 bases fit TRBD1. The V segment lost 4 bases and the J segment 6 bases; nucleotides outside the gene matches: 11. Germline CDR1 reads LGHDT; CDR2 reads YNNKEL (reference sequence). The CDR3 is 16 amino acids. This CDR3 is CASSRKGQEIAGELFF. The CDR3 coding sequence is TGTGCCAGCAGCCGGAAAGGACAGGAAATTGCCGGGGAGCTGTTTTTT.

As to this clone: One junction end disagrees with the germline gene, perhaps due to a read error. The chain recombines TRBV5-1 with TRBJ2-7; TRBD1 might be the D (5 bases). This CDR3 contains 14 residues. Germline V lookup: CDR1 SGHRS, CDR2 YFSETQ. CDR3 bases: TGCGCCAGCAGCTTGGCGACAGTTTCCTCCGAGCAGTACTTC. Its protein product is CASSLATVSSEQYF.

The rearrangement joins TRBV6-5 to TRBJ1-6; 8 nucleotides align to TRBD1. This CDR3 is 14 amino acids long. V shed 6 bases, J shed 10 bases, and the junction held 8 bases outside the gene matches. Germline V gene sequence: CDR1 MNHEY, CDR2 SVGAGI. CDR3: CASSDRGGNSPLHF. The CDR3 nucleotides are TGTGCCAGCAGCGACAGGGGAGGGAACTCACCCCTCCACTTT.

This chain connects TRBV2 to TRBJ2-2; D ambiguous. The CDR3 sequence is 10 residues long. CDR1 is SNHLY and CDR2 is FYNNEI in the germline V gene. V lost 7 bases, J lost 6 bases, and 3 bases lay in between. The CDR3 DNA reads TGTGCCAGCAAGGCCGGGGAGCTGTTTTTT. It codes for CASKAGELFF.

The V and J genes are TRBV7-9 and TRBJ1-5; D is possibly TRBD1 (5 bases). There are 14 residues in the CDR3. Germline V gene sequence: CDR1 SEHNR, CDR2 FQNEAQ (reference sequence). Trimming removed 3 bases at V and 8 bases at J, with 14 bases between. The CDR3 is CASSFGGAVEPQHF. CDR3 in DNA: TGTGCCAGCAGCTTCGGAGGGGCCGTCGAGCCCCAGCATTTT. Supplemented by reference TRBV7-9 and TRBJ1-5, the full variable domain reads DTGVSQNPRHKITKRGQNVTFRCDPISEHNRLYWYRQTLGQGPEFLTYFQNEAQLEKSRLLSDRFSAERPKGSFSTLEIQRTEQGDSAMYLCASSFGGAVEPQHFGDGTRLSIL.

J is TRBJ1-5 and V is TRBV6-1, with a tentative D call TRBD1 (5 bases). Germline CDR1 reads MNHNS; CDR2 reads SASEGT. CDR3 size: 15 residues. The germline V and J ends were trimmed by 0 bases and 5 bases, with 11 bases remaining between them. CDR3: CASSEAWDGYQPQHF. DNA for the CDR3: TGTGCCAGCAGTGAAGCTTGGGACGGTTATCAGCCCCAGCATTTT.

The chain links TRBV5-5 to TRBJ1-6; D is unclear. V was shortened by 4 bases and J by 0 bases, with 11 bases between the two germline ends. CDR3 length: 16 residues. From germline, CDR1 is SGHKS and CDR2 YYEKEE (reference sequence). The CDR3 coding sequence is TGTGCCAGCAGCGGCGACGGAAACTCCTATAATTCACCCCTCCACTTT. Its protein is CASSGDGNSYNSPLHF.

This chain joins TRBV10-3 and TRBJ1-1; weak D call: TRBD1 (5 bases). CDR1 is ENHRY and CDR2 is SYGVKD in the germline V gene. V lost 4 bases, J lost 4 bases, and 13 bases lay in between. This CDR3 is built from 14 residues. Written as DNA, the CDR3 is TGTGCCATCAGTGGGAGGGGAGGCGGCACTGAAGCTTTCTTT. Translating it yields CAISGRGGGTEAFF.

The chain is built from TRBV3-1 (or the pseudogene TRBV3-2) and TRBJ1-5; no clear D gene. V was trimmed by 5 bases and J by 3 bases, leaving 11 bases between them. CDR1 is LGHDT, CDR2 YNNKEL, per germline (reference sequence). CDR3 length equals 14 residues. The CDR3, as DNA: TGTGCCAGCAGCTACCGACGGACCAATCAGCCCCAGCATTTT. Amino acids: CASSYRRTNQPQHF.

The chain joins TRBV18 to TRBJ2-7; 11 positions match TRBD1. The V gene end was trimmed by 2 bases and the J gene end by 3 bases; junction bases not matched to a gene: 0. From germline, CDR1 is KGHSH and CDR2 LQKENI. The CDR3 runs to 14 residues. The CDR3 loop reads CASSPGTGGYEQYF. CDR3 DNA sequence: TGTGCCAGCTCACCAGGGACAGGGGGCTACGAGCAGTACTTC.

This clone was found a few times. The chain recombines TRBV30 with TRBJ2-4; possibly TRBD1 for D (6 bases). Germline CDR1 reads GTSNPN; CDR2 reads SVGIG (reference sequence). The V end lost 2 bases, the J end lost 7 bases, and 15 bases lay between the germline ends. The CDR3 runs 14 residues. CDR3 protein: CAWSKTGIRNIQYF. The DNA for the CDR3 is TGTGCCTGGAGTAAAACAGGGATTAGGAACATTCAGTACTTC.

The rearrangement uses TRBV5-1 and TRBJ1-5, with a possible D match to TRBD1 (6 bases). The V gene's germline CDR1 is SGHRS and CDR2 YFSETQ. The CDR3 totals 15 residues. Deletions cut 0 bases from V and 6 bases from J, with 13 bases between. CDR3 loop: CASSLGVGGFQPQHF. The CDR3 DNA reads TGCGCCAGCAGCTTGGGGGTAGGGGGTTTTCAGCCCCAGCATTTT.

This clone was detected a few times. J is TRBJ2-1 and V is TRBV3-1 (or the pseudogene TRBV3-2); 10 positions agree with TRBD2. The CDR3 length is 16 residues. J was trimmed by 6 bases and V by 5 bases; bases with no gene match: 10. In germline, CDR1 is LGHDT, CDR2 YNNKEL (reference sequence). The CDR3 spells CASSISGGPSSNEQFF. The CDR3 nucleotides read TGTGCCAGCAGCATTAGCGGGGGGCCTAGTTCCAATGAGCAGTTCTTC.

The chain joins TRBV14 to TRBJ1-6; D possibly corresponds to TRBD1 (6 bases). Germline assignment: CDR1 SGHDN and CDR2 FVKESK. There are 15 residues in the CDR3. The germline V and J ends were trimmed by 1 base and 7 bases, with 11 bases remaining between them. DNA for the CDR3: TGTGCCAGCAGCCAAGGGGGGCAGGGGAATTCACCCCTCCACTTT. Encoded protein: CASSQGGQGNSPLHF.

Of note for this clone: Other DNA sequences in the sample encode the same CDR3. The gene calls are TRBV18 and TRBJ1-5, with D hard to call. Germline V CDR1 and CDR2: KGHSH, LQKENI. V was shortened by 2 bases and J by 7 bases, with 12 bases between the two germline ends. The CDR3 contains 14 residues. Written as DNA, the CDR3 is TGTGCCAGCTCACCATCAGGTGGGGAACAGCCCCAGCATTTT. Amino acid sequence: CASSPSGGEQPQHF.

The chain employs TRBV28 and TRBJ2-2; D remains unclear. The CDR3 covers 11 residues. V was shortened by 2 bases and J by 9 bases, with 4 bases between the two germline ends. Germline loops: CDR1 MDHEN, CDR2 SYDVKM. CDR3 sequence: CASSLDRELFF. CDR3 nucleotide sequence: TGTGCCAGCAGTTTAGACAGGGAGCTGTTTTTT.

The rearrangement links TRBV4-1 to TRBJ1-4; the match to TRBD1 covers 8 bases. Losses at the gene ends were 1 base for V and 6 bases for J; bases not matched to a gene: 4. Per germline, CDR1 MGHRA and CDR2 YSYEKL. The CDR3 consists of 15 residues. In DNA form, the CDR3 reads TGCGCCAGCAGCCAAGGACAGGGGCCGGATGAAAAACTGTTTTTT. This translates into CASSQGQGPDEKLFF.

The chain has TRBV19 and TRBJ2-2, with D possibly being TRBD1 or TRBD2 (5 bases each). Trimming removed 3 bases from V and 0 bases from J, with 11 bases in between. The CDR3 consists of 16 residues. CDR1 is LNHDA and CDR2 is SQIVND in the germline V gene (reference sequence). CDR3 sequence (DNA): TGTGCCAGTAGTATTGGGGACCCAGCGAACACCGGGGAGCTGTTTTTT. Translation: CASSIGDPANTGELFF.

This chain links TRBV5-1 with TRBJ1-4, with 7 bases matching TRBD1. This CDR3 is built from 17 residues. CDR1 is SGHRS, CDR2 YFSETQ, per germline. J was trimmed by 0 bases and V by 4 bases; bases with no gene match: 9. The CDR3 nucleotides are TGCGCCAGCAGCACCGGGACAGAATCCTCAACTAATGAAAAACTGTTTTTT. Protein sequence: CASSTGTESSTNEKLFF.

CDR3 nucleotides: TGTGCCAGCAGCCATGGACAGCTCCTCGCAACCTATAATTCACCCCTCCACTTT. It is translated as CASSHGQLLATYNSPLHF. This rearrangement joins TRBV14 to TRBJ1-6; a possible D gene is TRBD1 (6 bases). Germline V CDR1 and CDR2: SGHDN, FVKESK. V lost 3 bases and J 2 bases, leaving 17 bases between the germline ends. The CDR3 extends over 18 amino acids.

The V and J genes are TRBV6-2 or TRBV6-3 and TRBJ1-1, with a weak D call TRBD1 (6 bases). Germline V gene sequence: CDR1 MNHEY, CDR2 SVGEGT. The length of the CDR3 is 16 residues. V gave up 4 bases and J gave up 1 base, with 16 bases separating them. CDR3 sequence reads: CASSSLGQLGNTEAFF. In nucleotides, the CDR3 is TGTGCCAGCAGTTCCCTCGGACAGCTGGGGAACACTGAAGCTTTCTTT.

The J gene is TRBJ1-2, the V gene TRBV2; 8 bases map to TRBD1. CDR3 length: 15 residues. J was trimmed by 7 bases and V by 2 bases; bases with no gene match: 9. Germline CDR1 is SNHLY and CDR2 is FYNNEI. CDR3 amino acids: CASSERPQGALGYTF. The DNA for the CDR3 is TGTGCCAGCAGTGAAAGGCCTCAGGGGGCGCTTGGCTACACCTTC.

The gene calls are TRBV18 and TRBJ2-7; D might be TRBD1 (5 bases). Trimming cost V 1 base and J 1 base, with 14 bases left between them. Germline CDR1 is KGHSH and CDR2 is LQKENI. This CDR3 is built from 16 residues. In DNA, the CDR3 is TGTGCCAGCTCACCACAACGGACATTCACATCCTACGAGCAGTACTTC. The encoded protein is CASSPQRTFTSYEQYF.